This T cell receptor beta chain emerged from a study of blood T cell repertoires in COVID-19. Repertoires were generated with immunoSEQ multiplex PCR, while TCRdb's copy carries only in-frame clones and drops some. The repertoire consists of 110,000 or so clones, with approximately 84% occurring once and the leading ten covering roughly 7%. The length of the CDR3 is 14 residues. Germline V CDR1 and CDR2: GTSNPN, SVGIG (reference sequence). The junction had 6 bases not matched to a gene; V was cut back by 0 bases and J by 5 bases. This receptor was obtained from a woman between 50 and 59 years old with acute or convalescent COVID-19. The chain uses TRBV30 and TRBJ1-1; TRBD1 agrees at 7 bases. Material for sequencing was peripheral blood. The CDR3 coding sequence is TGTGCCTGGAGTGTACGAACAGGGGTAACTGAAGCTTTCTTT. Protein product: CAWSVRTGVTEAFF.